The 28 T cell receptor beta chains below come from one sample, sequenced in a study of beta chain features in type 1 diabetes. Investigators reverse transcribed all isolated RNA, so they sequenced expressed TCRB transcripts. Repertoires were generated with immunoSEQ multiplex PCR, while TCRdb's copy carries only in-frame clones and drops some. Of about 470,000 clones in the sample, roughly 31% were seen once. Sequenced: naive CD4+ T cells from blood. Receptors originate from a man younger than 35 in good health.

This clone was detected only a few times. This rearrangement joins TRBV23-1 to TRBJ2-7; maybe TRBD2 (7 bases). TRBV23-1 is filed as an ORF, its function uncertain. Trimming took off 4 bases at V and 2 bases at J, with 18 bases between the two ends. The CDR3 contains 16 residues. The CDR3 sequence: CASSPTGGGKTYEQYF. Here the CDR3 DNA reads TGCGCCAGCAGTCCCACGGGGGGCGGGAAAACCTACGAGCAGTACTTC.

The gene calls are TRBV30 and TRBJ2-2, with a possible D match to TRBD2 (5 bases). V lost 4 bases and J lost 8, with 11 bases in between. The germline CDR1 and CDR2 sequences are GTSNPN and SVGIG (reference sequence). The CDR3 length is 12 residues. The CDR3 nucleotides are TGTGCCTGGATCTCGGGGTTGGGGGAGCTGTTTTTT. This codes for CAWISGLGELFF.

The sample holds a few counts of this clone. This same CDR3 is encoded by further DNA sequences in the sample. This chain uses TRBV28 with TRBJ2-1; D is unclear. Germline CDR1 reads MDHEN; CDR2 reads SYDVKM. V was clipped by 5 bases and J by 4 bases, with 3 bases between them. The length of the CDR3 is 11 residues. In DNA form, the CDR3 reads TGTGCCAGCAGTCGGTACAATGAGCAGTTCTTC. Translation: CASSRYNEQFF.

This chain uses TRBV7-2 with TRBJ1-2; a weak D match, TRBD1 (5 bases). Germline loops: CDR1 SGHTA, CDR2 FQGNSA. This CDR3 contains 14 residues. The V end lost 1 base, the J end lost 2 bases, and 8 bases lay between the germline ends. This CDR3 reads CASSLGGQNYGYTF. CDR3 sequence (DNA): TGTGCCAGCAGCTTAGGTGGACAAAACTATGGCTACACCTTC.

This sequence joins TRBV7-2 and TRBJ2-3; 12 bases line up with TRBD1. The CDR3 totals 16 residues. Germline V lookup: CDR1 SGHTA, CDR2 FQGNSA. Germline trimming cut 4 bases from V and 0 bases from J; bases unmatched to any gene: 2. CDR3 sequence reads: CASSSGQGASTDTQYF. The CDR3 DNA reads TGTGCCAGCAGCTCGGGACAGGGGGCGAGCACAGATACGCAGTATTTT.

The chain links TRBV2 to TRBJ2-1, with 7 bases identical to TRBD2. The V gene's germline CDR1 is SNHLY and CDR2 FYNNEI. This CDR3 spans 14 amino acids. V lost 5 bases, J lost 4 bases, and 5 bases stayed unmatched. Here the CDR3 reads CASSLTSWYNEQFF. DNA for the CDR3: TGTGCCAGCAGTTTGACTAGCTGGTACAATGAGCAGTTCTTC.

This clone was detected a few times. The gene calls are TRBV1 and TRBJ2-1. TRBV1 is tagged as a pseudogene. This CDR3 comprises 12 residues. Here the CDR3 reads CTRKGLYNEQFF. CDR3 nucleotide sequence: TGCACCCGGAAAGGGTTATACAATGAGCAGTTCTTC.

This clone was seen only a few times. The chain couples TRBV7-9 to TRBJ2-1; TRBD2 is a possible D gene (5 bases). With 2 bases removed from V and 3 bases from J, the gap between germline ends came to 14 bases. The germline gives CDR1 SEHNR, CDR2 FQNEAQ (reference sequence). The CDR3 totals 16 residues. DNA for the CDR3: TGTGCCAGCAGCTTATGGCTCGGAGGAAGCTACAATGAGCAGTTCTTC. This codes for CASSLWLGGSYNEQFF.

V usage is TRBV25-1 and J usage is TRBJ2-1, with D perhaps matching TRBD2 (6 bases). CDR1 and CDR2 (germline): MGHDK, SYGVNS. Trimming took off 3 bases at V and 4 bases at J, with 16 bases between the two ends. The CDR3 spans 16 residues. The CDR3 DNA is TGTGCCAGCAGTGAGCGTCGTGGGAGGTCTTACAATGAGCAGTTCTTC. This codes for CASSERRGRSYNEQFF.

The CDR3 protein is CAISGAAGQETQYF. The CDR3 DNA reads TGTGCCATCAGTGGCGCAGCGGGGCAAGAGACCCAGTACTTC. This chain uses TRBV10-3 with TRBJ2-5; TRBD2 matches at 7 bases. V lost 4 bases and J lost 2; bases outside the gene matches: 4. Looked up from germline, CDR1 is ENHRY and CDR2 is SYGVKD. The CDR3 consists of 14 residues.

This clone has just a few counts. The CDR3 protein is CASSQDGVGATYNEQFF. The DNA of the CDR3 is TGCGCCAGCAGCCAAGATGGGGTGGGGGCCACCTACAATGAGCAGTTCTTC. V is TRBV4-3 and J is TRBJ2-1; TRBD1 might be the D (6 bases). The CDR3 runs to 17 residues. The V gene lost 0 bases and the J gene lost 2 bases, with 14 bases spanning the gap. Looked up from germline, CDR1 is LGHNA and CDR2 is YSLEER.

This chain joins TRBV5-1 and TRBJ2-5; either TRBD1 or TRBD2 may fit D (5 bases each). Trimming took off 4 bases at V and 5 bases at J, with 15 bases between the two ends. Germline assignment: CDR1 SGHRS and CDR2 YFSETQ. The CDR3 has 14 amino acids. The CDR3 spells CASSGRGPEETQYF. The DNA for the CDR3 is TGCGCCAGCAGCGGCCGGGGCCCGGAGGAGACCCAGTACTTC.

This clone was recorded a few times. This specimen includes other DNA sequences encoding the same CDR3. This rearrangement joins TRBV9 to TRBJ2-3; TRBD2 is a possible D gene (6 bases). The CDR3 has 17 amino acids. Germline CDR1 and CDR2: SGDLS and YYNGEE. Between the trimmed V and J ends, which lost 0 bases and 0 bases, there was a span of 14 bases. For the CDR3, the DNA is TGTGCCAGCAGCGTAGGCCCAGCGGGCACTAGCACAGATACGCAGTATTTT. Residues: CASSVGPAGTSTDTQYF.

This clone appeared a few times. The chain carries TRBV4-2 and TRBJ1-3, with D unclear. This CDR3 has 17 residues. V gave up 0 bases and J gave up 1 base, with 13 bases separating them. Germline CDR1 reads LGHNA; CDR2 reads YNFKEQ. The CDR3 spells CASSQDVFTRSGNTIYF. CDR3 bases: TGTGCCAGCAGCCAAGACGTGTTTACCAGGTCTGGAAACACCATATATTTT.

This rearrangement joins TRBV7-6 to TRBJ2-7, with D possibly being TRBD2 (5 bases). This CDR3 region has 13 residues. The germline V gene has CDR1 SGHVS and CDR2 FNYEAQ. V lost 5 bases and J lost 0, with 8 bases in between. In DNA form, the CDR3 reads TGTGCCAGCAGCCGGGGTAGCTCCTACGAGCAGTACTTC. It encodes CASSRGSSYEQYF.

This clone was counted only a few times. The gene calls are TRBV5-8 and TRBJ1-1; 9 positions agree with TRBD1. The length of the CDR3 is 16 residues. V gave up 4 bases and J gave up 0 bases; unmatched junction bases: 7. Germline V gives CDR1 SGHTS, CDR2 YDEGEE. The CDR3 spells CASSTGQGTVNTEAFF. CDR3 bases: TGTGCCAGCAGCACCGGACAGGGGACGGTGAACACTGAAGCTTTCTTT.

Only a few counts were recorded for this clone. The chain couples TRBV4-1 to TRBJ2-7; D uncertain. The CDR3 is 16 residues long. Per the germline V gene, CDR1 is MGHRA and CDR2 is YSYEKL. Trimming took off 3 bases at V and 7 bases at J, with 22 bases between the two ends. CDR3 amino acids: CASSHPGIVLLGEQYF. CDR3 nucleotides: TGCGCCAGCAGCCATCCGGGCATCGTCCTCCTCGGGGAGCAGTACTTC.

The V and J genes are TRBV6-5 and TRBJ1-5; D gene uncertain. The germline V gene encodes CDR1 MNHEY and CDR2 SVGAGI. The CDR3 is 13 amino acids. The germline V and J ends were trimmed by 5 bases and 7 bases, with 12 bases remaining between them. CDR3 coding DNA: TGTGCCAGCAGTGGGAGGCGGAACCAGCCCCAGCATTTT. This codes for CASSGRRNQPQHF.

The chain recombines TRBV30 with TRBJ2-2, with D tentatively TRBD2 (6 bases). The CDR3 spans 15 residues. Germline V CDR1 and CDR2: GTSNPN, SVGIG (reference sequence). Trimming stripped 3 bases from V and 0 bases from J, with 11 bases between. The CDR3 sequence is CAWSAWRANTGELFF. The CDR3 region has the DNA TGTGCCTGGAGCGCTTGGAGGGCGAACACCGGGGAGCTGTTTTTT.

This clone has only a few counts. The chain joins TRBV5-4 to TRBJ2-7, with 7 bases matching TRBD1. This CDR3 has 15 residues. V lost 4 bases and J lost 3; bases outside the gene matches: 10. Looked up from germline, CDR1 is SGHNT and CDR2 is YYREEE (reference sequence). The CDR3 reads CASSEAGTDFYEQYF. The CDR3 coding sequence is TGTGCCAGCAGCGAGGCCGGGACAGATTTCTACGAGCAGTACTTC.

The J gene is TRBJ1-5, the V gene TRBV4-2; 8 positions agree with TRBD1. With V trimmed by 0 bases and J by 3 bases, 1 base remained unmatched. Germline CDR1 is LGHNA and CDR2 is YNFKEQ. The CDR3 spans 15 residues. The CDR3 nucleotides are TGTGCCAGCAGCCAAGAGACAGGGGACAATCAGCCCCAGCATTTT. Translated, it gives CASSQETGDNQPQHF.

This clone occurred a few times. The chain has TRBV27 and TRBJ2-3, with D possibly matching TRBD2 (5 bases). The CDR3 has 11 amino acids. CDR1 is MNHEY and CDR2 is SMNVEV in the germline V gene (reference sequence). Trimming cost V 5 bases and J 6 bases, with 6 bases left between them. The CDR3 coding sequence is TGTGCCAGCAGTACGGGGGATACGCAGTATTTT. It translates to CASSTGDTQYF.

This clone was counted only a few times. CDR3 protein: CASSVNRGSGANVLTF. In nucleotides, the CDR3 is TGTGCCAGCAGCGTGAACAGGGGCTCTGGGGCCAACGTCCTGACTTTC. V and J are TRBV9 and TRBJ2-6; 7 bases are shared with TRBD1. This CDR3 is 16 amino acids long. V trimming: 2 bases; J trimming: 0 bases; junction bases outside the gene matches: 2. Germline CDR1 reads SGDLS; CDR2 reads YYNGEE.

V is TRBV25-1 and J is TRBJ2-6, with D maybe TRBD2 (6 bases). The ends were cut back, 6 bases at V and 2 bases at J, with 11 bases in the middle. Germline values: CDR1 MGHDK, CDR2 SYGVNS. This CDR3 spans 15 amino acids. Written as DNA, the CDR3 is TGTGCCAGCAGCCTACCGGGGGCTGGGGCCAACGTCCTGACTTTC. Translating it yields CASSLPGAGANVLTF.

Comments on this clone: The sample has other DNA sequences that encode this CDR3 too. V gene TRBV7-9 combines with J gene TRBJ2-3, with no clear D. The CDR3 runs to 14 residues. With 5 bases removed from V and 0 bases from J, the gap between germline ends came to 9 bases. Germline-derived CDR1 and CDR2 are SEHNR and FQNEAQ (reference sequence). CDR3 loop: CASSPGLSTDTQYF. The CDR3 bases are TGTGCCAGCAGCCCCGGCCTTAGCACAGATACGCAGTATTTT.

There are a few counts of this clone. The CDR3 region is CASSLFSTDTQYF. Written as DNA, the CDR3 is TGTGCCAGCAGCTTATTCAGCACAGATACGCAGTATTTT. The V gene is TRBV7-9, the J gene TRBJ2-3; D unclear. Trimming pared 2 bases from V and 0 bases from J, leaving 3 bases between. Germline V gives CDR1 SEHNR, CDR2 FQNEAQ (reference sequence). The CDR3 length is 13 residues. The whole variable domain, filled in from reference TRBV7-9 and TRBJ2-3, reads DTGVSQNPRHKITKRGQNVTFRCDPISEHNRLYWYRQTLGQGPEFLTYFQNEAQLEKSRLLSDRFSAERPKGSFSTLEIQRTEQGDSAMYLCASSLFSTDTQYFGPGTRLTVL.

As concerns this clone: The same CDR3 also results from other DNA sequences found in this sample. The J gene is TRBJ2-5, the V gene TRBV30, with TRBD2 identical over 7 bases. This CDR3 spans 12 amino acids. The junction had 0 bases not matched to a gene; V was cut back by 1 base and J by 4 bases. Looked up from germline, CDR1 is GTSNPN and CDR2 is SVGIG (reference sequence). CDR3 sequence (DNA): TGTGCCTGGAGTGCGGGGGGAGAGACCCAGTACTTC. It codes for CAWSAGGETQYF.

In its sample, this clone was seen a few times. V and J are TRBV7-9 and TRBJ2-5; the match to TRBD2 covers 7 bases. The germline gives CDR1 SEHNR, CDR2 FQNEAQ (reference sequence). The CDR3 consists of 14 residues. With V trimmed by 5 bases and J by 5 bases, 8 bases remained unmatched. This CDR3 is CASSPPGGTETQYF. DNA for the CDR3: TGTGCCAGCAGCCCCCCGGGGGGTACGGAGACCCAGTACTTC. The full variable domain, in which reference TRBV7-9 and TRBJ2-5 provide the parts outside the CDR3, is DTGVSQNPRHKITKRGQNVTFRCDPISEHNRLYWYRQTLGQGPEFLTYFQNEAQLEKSRLLSDRFSAERPKGSFSTLEIQRTEQGDSAMYLCASSPPGGTETQYFGPGTRLLVL.